This T cell receptor (beta chain) emerged from a study of blood T cells in healthy people across ages (dated by TCRdb to the mid-2010s). Looking at the study overall: In model experiments, template switching captured about one uniquely barcoded TCR beta cDNA molecule for every two T cells. Using deep sequencing normalized with unique cDNA molecular identifiers, the study measured how TCR beta repertoire diversity changes with age. To avoid experimental bias, donors of different ages were distributed randomly across sequencing lanes. Two additional independent replicas of 1 million unique cDNA reads from the same blood draw were analyzed for two donors (one aged 18 to 30 and one aged 80 or older). Donors were grouped into four age groups: young (average approximately 16 years), middle-aged (over 35), aged (roughly 67) and long-lived (less than 85).

Donors were 40 or so systemically healthy Caucasian individuals from Russia aged roughly 6 to 90 years. Approximately 9 milliliters of peripheral blood were collected from each donor into EDTA-treated Vacutainer tubes. Ficoll-Paque density-gradient centrifugation was used to isolate PBMCs, with at least 6.5 million per sample. Total RNA was extracted from PBMCs with Trizol reagent, with at least 6 micrograms obtained per sample. Naive CD45RAhigh/CD27high T cell percentages were measured by flow cytometry on a PBMC aliquot from every donor. Points on this clonotype: Its antigen is still unknown. Base qualities are missing; no much larger clone stands one base away.

The library was prepared using 5' RACE. Reads for this sample came from an Illumina HiSeq 2500. A second PCR of roughly 7 to 12 cycles was performed with a sample-barcoded 5' primer and a J-beta primer mix. A template-switch 5' adaptor carrying 12 random nucleotides introduced a unique molecular identifier onto each TCR beta cDNA molecule. Each sample yielded at least 3 million CDR3-containing paired-end reads. The Mint cDNA synthesis kit, primed by a TRBC-specific oligonucleotide, was used to synthesize first-strand cDNA from all RNA. All cDNA was treated with uracil-DNA glycosylase and then went through a first 18-cycle PCR with the universal primers M1SS and BC2_uni_R. For the original study's pipeline: Each sample was normalized by randomly selecting 1 million high-quality reads, each carrying a distinct molecular identifier. Reads sharing molecular identifiers were discarded rather than binned into consensus sequences. MiTCR, with a Q25 quality threshold and the strictest error-elimination algorithm, was used for CDR3 identification, clonotype clustering and error correction. Lower-bound total TCR beta diversity was estimated with a nonparametric unseen species model using Euler transformation. The public reads were reprocessed in TCRdb via fastp at Q25 and MiXCR, keeping in-frame beta chains. Rows with one shared CDR3 protein collapse into an entry with the most common genes and DNA. TCRdb, not the original authors, processed these V and J calls. For this sample there are about 970,000 distinct CDR3 sequences; about 53% appear just once. Jointly, the top ten make up about 21% of the sample.

Study-wide conclusions, independent of this receptor: Because donor CMV infection status was unknown, age-related changes in expanded clonotypes were potentially confounded. There was a strong correlation between observed TCR beta diversity and the percentage of naive T cells measured by flow cytometry. Since profiling was done on bulk unsorted PBMCs, naive and antigen-experienced compartments could not be conclusively compared. Estimates of total diversity based on one million sequenced T cells were regarded as lower bounds and as underestimates. The long-lived group showed more naive CD4+ T cells, fewer expanded clones and increased TCR diversity than the aged group, suggesting age selection. Observed TCR beta diversity per million T cells fell roughly linearly with age, and a significant reduction was already apparent by age around 39.

The germline V gene (reference sequence) sets CDR1 to MNHEY and CDR2 to SMNVEV. Trimming at the junction amounts to 2 bases on V and 2 bases on J, and the germline ends lie 13 bases apart. Taken from cysteine to phenylalanine, the CDR3 has 15 residues. Only CDR3 DNA remains: 45 bases, in frame from the first base. The receptor chain draws on TRBV27 and TRBJ2-7; TRBD1 might be the D gene, on 5 matching bases. Material for sequencing was blood. This clonotype was obtained from an older woman in good health. The DNA sequence is given as TGTGCCAGCAGTTTAAAGGGTGGGGCACCCTACGAGCAGTACTTC. Translated, this gives CASSLKGGAPYEQYF.